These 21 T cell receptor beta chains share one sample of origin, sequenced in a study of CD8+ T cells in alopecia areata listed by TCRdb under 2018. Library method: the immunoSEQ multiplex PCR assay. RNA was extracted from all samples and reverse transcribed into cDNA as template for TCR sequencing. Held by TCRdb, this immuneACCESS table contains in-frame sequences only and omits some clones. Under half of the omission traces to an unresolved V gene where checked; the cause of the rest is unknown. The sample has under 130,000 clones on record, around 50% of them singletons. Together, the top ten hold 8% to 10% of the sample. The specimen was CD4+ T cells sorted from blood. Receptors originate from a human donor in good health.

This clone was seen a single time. CDR3 DNA sequence: TGTGCCAGCAGCTTGGGACTAGCGGGGAACTACAATGAGCAGTTCTTC. Its translation: CASSLGLAGNYNEQFF. The chain links TRBV5-6 to TRBJ2-1, with TRBD2 matching over 11 bases. Trimming at V came to 0 bases and at J to 3 bases, leaving 2 bases not matched to a gene. Germline values: CDR1 SGHDT, CDR2 YYEEEE. The CDR3 runs 16 residues.

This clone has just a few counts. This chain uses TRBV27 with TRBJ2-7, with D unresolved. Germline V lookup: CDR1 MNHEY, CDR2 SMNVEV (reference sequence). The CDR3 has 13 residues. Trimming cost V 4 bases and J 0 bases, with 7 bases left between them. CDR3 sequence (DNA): TGTGCCAGCAGTTCGACCACCTCCTACGAGCAGTACTTC. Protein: CASSSTTSYEQYF.

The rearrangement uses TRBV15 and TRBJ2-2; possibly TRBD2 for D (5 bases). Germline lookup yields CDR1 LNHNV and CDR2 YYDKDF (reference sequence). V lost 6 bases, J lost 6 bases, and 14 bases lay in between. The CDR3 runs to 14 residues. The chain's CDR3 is CATSGPAGAGELFF. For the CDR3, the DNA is TGTGCCACCAGTGGGCCGGCCGGGGCCGGGGAGCTGTTTTTT. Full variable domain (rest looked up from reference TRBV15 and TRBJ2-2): DAMVIQNPRYQVTQFGKPVTLSCSQTLNHNVMYWYQQKSSQAPKLLFHYYDKDFNNEADTPDNFQSRRPNTSFCFLDIRSPGLGDTAMYLCATSGPAGAGELFFGEGSRLTVL.

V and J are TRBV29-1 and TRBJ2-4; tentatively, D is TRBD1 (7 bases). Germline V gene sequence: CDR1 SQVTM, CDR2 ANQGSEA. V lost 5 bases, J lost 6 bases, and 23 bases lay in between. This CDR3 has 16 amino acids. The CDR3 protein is CSVPPPGQRVGNIQYF. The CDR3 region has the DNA TGCAGCGTTCCCCCTCCGGGACAGCGGGTCGGAAACATTCAGTACTTC. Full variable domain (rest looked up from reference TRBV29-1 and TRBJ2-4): SAVISQKPSRDICQRGTSLTIQCQVDSQVTMMFWYRQQPGQSLTLIATANQGSEATYESGFVIDKFPISRPNLTFSTLTVSNMSPEDSSIYLCSVPPPGQRVGNIQYFGAGTRLSVL.

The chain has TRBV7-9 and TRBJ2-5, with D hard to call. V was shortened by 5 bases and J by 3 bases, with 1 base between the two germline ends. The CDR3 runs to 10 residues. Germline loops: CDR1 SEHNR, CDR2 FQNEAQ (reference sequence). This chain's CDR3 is CASSKETQYF. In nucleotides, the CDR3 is TGTGCCAGCAGCAAAGAGACCCAGTACTTC.

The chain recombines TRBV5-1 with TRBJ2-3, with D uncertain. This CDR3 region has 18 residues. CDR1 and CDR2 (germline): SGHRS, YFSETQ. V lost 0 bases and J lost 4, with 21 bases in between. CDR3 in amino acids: CASSLGVGGVGFADTQYF. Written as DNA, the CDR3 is TGCGCCAGCAGCTTGGGGGTCGGCGGCGTGGGGTTCGCAGATACGCAGTATTTT.

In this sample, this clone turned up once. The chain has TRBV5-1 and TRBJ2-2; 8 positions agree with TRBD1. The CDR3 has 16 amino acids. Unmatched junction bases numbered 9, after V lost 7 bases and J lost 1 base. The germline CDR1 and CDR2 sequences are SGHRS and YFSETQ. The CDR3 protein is CASGTGYLLNTGELFF. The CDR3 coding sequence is TGCGCCAGCGGGACAGGTTACCTCTTGAACACCGGGGAGCTGTTTTTT.

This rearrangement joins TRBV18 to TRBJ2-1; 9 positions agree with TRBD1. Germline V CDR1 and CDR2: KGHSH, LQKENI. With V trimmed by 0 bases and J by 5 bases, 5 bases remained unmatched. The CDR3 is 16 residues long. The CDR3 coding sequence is TGTGCCAGCTCACCACCTAACAGGGGGCAGAACAATGAGCAGTTCTTC. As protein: CASSPPNRGQNNEQFF.

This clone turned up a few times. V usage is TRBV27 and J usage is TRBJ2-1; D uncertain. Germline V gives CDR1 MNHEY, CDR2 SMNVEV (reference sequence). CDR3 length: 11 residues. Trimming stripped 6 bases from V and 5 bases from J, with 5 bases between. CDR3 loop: CASRLNNEQFF. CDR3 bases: TGTGCCAGCAGGCTAAACAATGAGCAGTTCTTC.

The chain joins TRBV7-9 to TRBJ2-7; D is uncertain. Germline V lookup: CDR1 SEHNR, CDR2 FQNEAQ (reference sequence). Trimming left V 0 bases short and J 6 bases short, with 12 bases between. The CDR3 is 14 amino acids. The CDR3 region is CASSLAGAGGEQYF. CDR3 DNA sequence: TGTGCCAGCAGCTTAGCCGGCGCAGGTGGCGAGCAGTACTTC.

The chain's CDR3 is CASSLGPQETQYF. The CDR3 DNA reads TGCGCCAGCAGCTTGGGACCGCAAGAGACCCAGTACTTC. The V and J genes are TRBV5-1 and TRBJ2-5, with no clear D. Looked up from germline, CDR1 is SGHRS and CDR2 is YFSETQ. CDR3 length: 13 amino acids. The V gene lost 0 bases and the J gene lost 2 bases, with 5 bases spanning the gap. Based on the CDR3 plus reference TRBV5-1 and TRBJ2-5, the full variable domain is KAGVTQTPRYLIKTRGQQVTLSCSPISGHRSVSWYQQTPGQGLQFLFEYFSETQRNKGNFPGRFSGRQFSNSRSEMNVSTLELGDSALYLCASSLGPQETQYFGPGTRLLVL.

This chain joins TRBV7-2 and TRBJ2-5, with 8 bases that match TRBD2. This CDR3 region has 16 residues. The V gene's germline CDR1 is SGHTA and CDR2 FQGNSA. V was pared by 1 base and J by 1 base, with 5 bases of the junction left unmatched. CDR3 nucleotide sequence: TGTGCCAGCAGCTTAGTTCCGGGGGGGCCCCAAGAGACCCAGTACTTC. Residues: CASSLVPGGPQETQYF. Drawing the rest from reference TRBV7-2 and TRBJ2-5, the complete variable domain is GAGVSQSPSNKVTEKGKDVELRCDPISGHTALYWYRQSLGQGLEFLIYFQGNSAPDKSGLPSDRFSAERTGGSVSTLTIQRTQQEDSAVYLCASSLVPGGPQETQYFGPGTRLLVL.

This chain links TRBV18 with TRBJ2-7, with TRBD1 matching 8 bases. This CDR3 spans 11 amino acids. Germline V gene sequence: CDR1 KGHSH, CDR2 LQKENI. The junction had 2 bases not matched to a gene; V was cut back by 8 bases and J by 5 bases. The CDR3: CASAGGHEQYF. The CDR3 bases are TGTGCCAGCGCAGGGGGCCACGAGCAGTACTTC.

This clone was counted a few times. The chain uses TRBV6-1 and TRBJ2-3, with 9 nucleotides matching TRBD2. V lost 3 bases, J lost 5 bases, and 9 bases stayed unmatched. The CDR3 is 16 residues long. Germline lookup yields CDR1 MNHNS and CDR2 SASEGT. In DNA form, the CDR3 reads TGTGCCAGCAGTGATCGGGCAGCGGGAGGTGGAGATACGCAGTATTTT. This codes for CASSDRAAGGGDTQYF.

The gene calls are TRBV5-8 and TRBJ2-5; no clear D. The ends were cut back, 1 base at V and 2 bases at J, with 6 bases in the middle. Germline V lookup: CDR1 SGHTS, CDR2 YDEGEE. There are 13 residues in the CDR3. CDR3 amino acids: CASSLYGQETQYF. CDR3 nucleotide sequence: TGTGCCAGCAGCTTGTACGGACAAGAGACCCAGTACTTC.

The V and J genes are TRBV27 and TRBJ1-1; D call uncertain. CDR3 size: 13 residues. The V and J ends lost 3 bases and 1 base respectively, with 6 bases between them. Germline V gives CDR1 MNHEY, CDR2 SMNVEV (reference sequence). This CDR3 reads CASSLAANTEAFF. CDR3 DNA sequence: TGTGCCAGCAGTTTGGCTGCGAACACTGAAGCTTTCTTT.

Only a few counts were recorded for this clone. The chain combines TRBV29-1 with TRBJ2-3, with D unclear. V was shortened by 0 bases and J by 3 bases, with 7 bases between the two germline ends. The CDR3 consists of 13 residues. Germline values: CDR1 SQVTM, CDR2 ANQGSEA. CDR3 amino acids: CSVEDGGTDTQYF. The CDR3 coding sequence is TGCAGCGTTGAAGACGGTGGGACAGATACGCAGTATTTT.

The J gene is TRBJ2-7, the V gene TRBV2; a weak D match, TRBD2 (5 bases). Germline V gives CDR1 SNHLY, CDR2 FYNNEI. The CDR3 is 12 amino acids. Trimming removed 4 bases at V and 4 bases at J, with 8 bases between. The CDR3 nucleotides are TGTGCCAGCAGTGCCCGGGGATACGAGCAGTACTTC. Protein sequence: CASSARGYEQYF.

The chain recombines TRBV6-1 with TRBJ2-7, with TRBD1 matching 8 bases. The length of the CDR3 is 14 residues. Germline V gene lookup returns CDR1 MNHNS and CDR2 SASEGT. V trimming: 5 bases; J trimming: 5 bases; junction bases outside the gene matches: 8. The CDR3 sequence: CASSLAGQGNEQYF. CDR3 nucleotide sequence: TGTGCCAGCAGTTTGGCCGGACAGGGTAACGAGCAGTACTTC.

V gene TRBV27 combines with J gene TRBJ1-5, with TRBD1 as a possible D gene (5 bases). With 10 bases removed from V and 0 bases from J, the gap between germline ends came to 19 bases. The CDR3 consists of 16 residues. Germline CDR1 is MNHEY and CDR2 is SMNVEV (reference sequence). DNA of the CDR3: TGTGCCACGGCAGCCGGGACCAGAGGTAGCAATCAGCCCCAGCATTTT. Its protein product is CATAAGTRGSNQPQHF.

In nucleotides, the CDR3 is TGTGCCAGCAGCTTAGTGTGGACAGGGGGCGAGCAGTACTTC. This encodes CASSLVWTGGEQYF. The chain combines TRBV7-2 with TRBJ2-7, with 10 bases that match TRBD1. CDR1 is SGHTA, CDR2 FQGNSA, per germline. The CDR3 spans 14 residues. J gave up 6 bases and V 1 base, and 3 bases lay outside the gene matches.